This T cell receptor (beta chain) was identified in a study of T cells after yellow fever vaccination. General study findings and limits: Abundant bulk-derived clonotypes could contaminate FACS-sorted repertoires. Faster peaking, at day 5 versus 15, marked a secondary response that was weaker.

CDR3 size: 15 residues. Germline V CDR1 and CDR2: SGHTA, FQGNSA. V was clipped by 4 bases and J by 5 bases, with 14 bases between them. UMIs were added to TCR cDNA along with a universal primer site when it was made by 5'RACE template switching. A single record per CDR3 protein comes from TCRdb applying MiXCR to the 5' RACE reads. Of more than 110,000 distinct CDR3 sequences listed, 6.6% are singletons. This clonotype appeared many times. Its antigen is currently unknown. This sequence originates from a man aged 25 to 40 who received the YFV17D yellow fever vaccine. This rearrangement joins TRBV7-2 to TRBJ2-2; D ambiguous. This specimen consisted of CD4+ T cells sorted from PBMCs, obtained 10 days after the yellow fever booster vaccination. CDR3 bases: TGTGCCAGCAGCTCTAACCGGGCCCTTACCGGGGAGCTGTTTTTT. This translates into CASSSNRALTGELFF.